This TCR beta chain was identified during a study of cytomegalovirus exposure and HLA in healthy donors. Whole-study results and caveats: The productive fraction for most TCR beta V segments was about 87% or about 30% in an earlier analysis.

Remarks on this clone: Its antigen is currently unknown.

The PCR had 60 Vbeta and 13 Jbeta primers. Only in-frame clones appear in the TCRdb table, and some are missing; sequencing was by immunoSEQ multiplex PCR. Of over 100,000 clones in the sample, 65% to 80% were seen once. The CDR3 loop spans 14 amino acids. Germline V CDR1 and CDR2: LNHDA, SQIVND (reference sequence). Germline trimming cut 6 bases from V and 4 bases from J; bases unmatched to any gene: 4. The chain is built from TRBV19 and TRBJ2-3; 10 positions match TRBD1. The TCR sequence derives from a male donor in good health and CMV-seropositive. The sample taken for sequencing was PBMCs. In nucleotides, the CDR3 is TGTGCCAGTAGCGGACAGGGGGAGGCAGATACGCAGTATTTT. This translates into CASSGQGEADTQYF.